This T cell receptor (beta chain) was profiled in a study of T-cell memory formation after mild COVID-19. CDR3 length: 16 amino acids. Trimming took 6 bases from V and 4 from J; bases not matched to a gene: 11. Germline CDR1 reads LNHDA; CDR2 reads SQIVND (reference sequence). TCRdb analysed the 5' RACE reads with MiXCR anew, one entry per CDR3 protein. The table has approximately 210,000 distinct CDR3 sequences, about 10% seen once. V usage is TRBV19 and J usage is TRBJ2-1; 8 nucleotides line up with TRBD1. The sample consisted of PBMCs or a T cell subset sorted from them (not recorded which). The TCR sequence derives from a man between 18 and 35 years old who had mild COVID-19 (a few samples of this study predate the infection). Cell type and time point are not known. CDR3 sequence (DNA): TGTGCCAGTAGCTATCTTTGGGGACAGGTTTACAATGAGCAGTTCTTC. This sequence encodes CASSYLWGQVYNEQFF.